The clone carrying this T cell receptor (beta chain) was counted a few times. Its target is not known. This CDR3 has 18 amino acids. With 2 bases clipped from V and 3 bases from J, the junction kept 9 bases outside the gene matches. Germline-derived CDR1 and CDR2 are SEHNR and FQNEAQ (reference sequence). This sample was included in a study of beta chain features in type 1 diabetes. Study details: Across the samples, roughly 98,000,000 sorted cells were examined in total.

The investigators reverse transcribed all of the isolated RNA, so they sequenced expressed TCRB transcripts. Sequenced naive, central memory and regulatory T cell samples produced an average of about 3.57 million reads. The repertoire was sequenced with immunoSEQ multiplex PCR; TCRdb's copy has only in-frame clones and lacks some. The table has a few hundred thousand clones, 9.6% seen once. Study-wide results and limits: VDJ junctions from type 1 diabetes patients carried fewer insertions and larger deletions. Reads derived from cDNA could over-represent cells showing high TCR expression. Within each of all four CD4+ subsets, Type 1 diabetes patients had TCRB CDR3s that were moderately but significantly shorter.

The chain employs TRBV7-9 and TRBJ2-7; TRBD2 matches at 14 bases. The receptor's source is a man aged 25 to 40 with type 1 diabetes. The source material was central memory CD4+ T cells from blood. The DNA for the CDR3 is TGTGCCAGCAGCTTAATCTCGGGACTAGCGGGAGAGAGCTACGAGCAGTACTTC. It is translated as CASSLISGLAGESYEQYF.